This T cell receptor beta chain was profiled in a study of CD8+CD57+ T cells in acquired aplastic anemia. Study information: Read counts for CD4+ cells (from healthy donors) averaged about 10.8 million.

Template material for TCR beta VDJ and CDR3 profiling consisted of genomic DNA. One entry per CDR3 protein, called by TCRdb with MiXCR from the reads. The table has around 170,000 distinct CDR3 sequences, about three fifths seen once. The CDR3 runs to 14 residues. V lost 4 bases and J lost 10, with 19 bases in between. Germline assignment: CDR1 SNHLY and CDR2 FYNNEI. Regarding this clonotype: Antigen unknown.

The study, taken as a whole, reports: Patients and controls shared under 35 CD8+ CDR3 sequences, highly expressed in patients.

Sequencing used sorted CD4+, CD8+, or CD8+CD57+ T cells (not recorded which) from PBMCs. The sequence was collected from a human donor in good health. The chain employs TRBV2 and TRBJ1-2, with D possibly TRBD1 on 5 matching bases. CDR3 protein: CASSGVRGVDVYTF. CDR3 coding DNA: TGTGCCAGCAGTGGGGTTAGGGGTGTGGATGTCTACACCTTC.